This T cell receptor (beta chain) was recorded in a study of neurological immune-mediated disorders. A single record per CDR3 protein comes from TCRdb applying MiXCR to the 5' RACE reads. This table holds tens of thousands of distinct CDR3 sequences, roughly 13% found once. Documented time point: longitudinal time-point 1 (baseline). In its sample, this clonotype was seen many times. This CDR3 has 13 residues. V was shortened by 3 bases and J by 5 bases, with 10 bases between the two germline ends. The genes are TRBV12-3 or TRBV12-4 and TRBJ2-5; tentative D call: TRBD2 (6 bases). Material for sequencing was PBMCs. This TCR came from a female donor with HTLV-1-associated myelopathy (HAM/TSP). The CDR3 sequence is CASSFSGVETQYF. As DNA, the CDR3 is TGTGCCAGCAGTTTCTCGGGGGTGGAGACCCAGTACTTC.